The clone carrying this T cell receptor (beta chain) has only a few counts. Its antigen is still unknown. Trimming took 4 bases from V and 3 from J, leaving 14 bases between them. Per the germline V gene, CDR1 is SGHKS and CDR2 is YYEKEE (reference sequence). The CDR3 totals 14 residues. The source of the sample is a study of T-cell memory formation after mild COVID-19. MiXCR, applied by TCRdb to the 5' RACE reads, yields one record per CDR3 protein. The sample holds about 360,000 distinct CDR3 sequences, 13% to 15% seen once. Study-wide points: Some SARS-CoV-2-responding clones were already detected in memory before infection.

The TCR sequence derives from a young man who had mild COVID-19 (a few samples of this study predate the infection). Cell type and time point are not known. The sequenced sample consisted of PBMCs or a T cell subset sorted from them (not recorded which). The chain uses TRBV5-5 and TRBJ2-7; maybe TRBD1 (5 bases). CDR3 coding DNA: TGTGCCAGCAGCCCTGCGCAGGGCTTCTACGAGCAGTACTTC. This gives the protein CASSPAQGFYEQYF.